This record concerns one T cell receptor (beta chain) sequence. The data were taken from a study of T cells expressing NK-cell markers. The CDR3 runs 14 residues. Each CDR3 protein gets one entry in TCRdb, which reprocessed the 5' RACE reads and gives no DNA. Its listing shows about 260,000 distinct CDR3 sequences. This TCR was recovered from a man aged 18-30 years in good health. The rearrangement joins TRBV12-3 or TRBV12-4 to TRBJ1-2. Sequencing used blood T cells: a sorted CD56 or NKG2C T cell subset, CD4+ or CD8+ T cells, or bulk PBMC T cells (not recorded which). This CDR3 is CASKPWEENYGYTF.